This entry concerns a single T cell receptor (beta chain). Its antigen is unknown. It has no much larger one-base neighbor in the sample; base qualities were not kept. The source of the sample is a study of blood T cell repertoires in COVID-19 (dated by TCRdb to the early 2020s). Regarding the study in general: Collaborator samples came from the United States, Italy and Spain and covered acute and convalescent phases of COVID-19. The prospective study material was composed of cDNA or gDNA derived from T cells, B-cell-depleted T cells, or PBMCs. Nearly every sample came with metadata listing a de-identified subject ID, COVID-19 status, age in years and sex. The repertoires were made available in a free public database intended to serve as a resource for research on the immune response to SARS-CoV-2. The dataset comprised deeply sampled blood TCRbeta repertoires from subjects exposed to, actively infected with, or recovered from COVID-19. Where HLA class I and class II types were available, the types were taken from metadata supplied by the sample provider, not from assay-based typing. Samples were obtained from the ongoing ImmuneRACE study (first 160 participants) and from some 1,200 subjects provided by 6 global collaborators.

Overall study outcomes, separate from this receptor: How much clinical and demographic metadata was included differed by source and by participant, and the metadata was provided uncurated.

Reading the germline V gene (reference sequence) gives CDR1 SEHNR and CDR2 FQNEAQ. The CDR3 measures 16 amino acids from cysteine to phenylalanine. Left in the record is the CDR3 DNA by itself, 48 bases read in frame from the first base. The germline V end is reduced by 1 base and the J end by 7 bases; junction bases left unmatched: 12. Collaborating institutions collected whole blood in K2EDTA tubes following their own protocols. For TCRbeta analysis, collaborators shipped samples as frozen whole blood, isolated PBMCs, or DNA extracted from either of those sample types. The immunoSEQ Assay, a bias-controlled multiplex PCR, was used to amplify TCRbeta CDR3 regions from genomic DNA. Regarding the original processing steps: Nucleated cell counts per sample were estimated from amplification of reference gene primers within the assay. Sequence reads were collapsed and filtered to measure the absolute abundance of every unique TCRbeta CDR3 rearrangement. For each sample, productive Simpson clonality was calculated as the square root of Simpson's diversity index across productive rearrangements. TCRdb provides this immuneACCESS table in a form limited to in-frame rearrangements. Some clones are lacking; in checked studies, under half of them reflect an unresolved V gene, and why the rest are absent is not known. That table is the source of V, J and clone size, and D and trimming were worked out from the DNA. Within this sample are tens of thousands of clones, with 65% to 90% of them counted one time only. The ten biggest clones cover roughly 9.9% of the sample.

The sequenced sample consisted of peripheral blood. Rearrangement joined TRBV7-9 to TRBJ2-7, with 8 junctional bases fitting TRBD1. The sequence was collected from a human donor in a cohort sampled during active COVID-19. CDR3 protein: CASSLVPRQGAMEQYF. The sequenced DNA is TGTGCCAGCAGCTTAGTCCCGCGGCAGGGGGCGATGGAGCAGTACTTC.